Shown below are 7 T cell receptor beta chains from a single sample sequenced in a study of shared clonotypes between healthy human individuals. Method: immunoSEQ multiplex PCR; TCRdb's copy keeps in-frame clones and lacks some. The table records more than 2 million clones, roughly 95% of them present only once. Material: naive CD4+ T cells sorted from blood. Stated subset: CD45RA+ positively selected. These receptors all come from a man aged 18 to 35 in good health.

The V gene is TRBV19, the J gene TRBJ2-2; 9 nucleotides align to TRBD1. The CDR3 spans 16 residues. V lost 6 bases, J lost 4 bases, and 9 bases stayed unmatched. Germline CDR1 and CDR2: LNHDA and SQIVND (reference sequence). CDR3: CASRALGQGTTGELFF. The CDR3 DNA reads TGTGCCAGTAGGGCCCTAGGACAGGGGACCACCGGGGAGCTGTTTTTT.

This chain connects TRBV28 to TRBJ2-7; TRBD2 agrees at 10 bases. Trimming at V came to 7 bases and at J to 0 bases, leaving 6 bases not matched to a gene. Germline CDR1 reads MDHEN; CDR2 reads SYDVKM. CDR3 length equals 15 residues. CDR3 amino acids: CASISGGPLSYEQYF. CDR3 DNA: TGTGCCAGCATTAGCGGGGGGCCCCTCTCCTACGAGCAGTACTTC.

This chain joins TRBV7-9 and TRBJ1-2; 8 bases line up with TRBD1. The V gene's germline CDR1 is SEHNR and CDR2 FQNEAQ (reference sequence). V lost 7 bases and J lost 7; bases outside the gene matches: 20. The CDR3 is 17 residues long. The CDR3 DNA sequence: TGTGCCAGCACCCTCGGACTGGACAGGGTAGTTACGCTTGGCTACACCTTC. Its translation is CASTLGLDRVVTLGYTF.

This CDR3 reads CASRGSILNTEAFF. The CDR3 bases are TGTGCCAGCAGGGGCAGTATCTTGAACACTGAAGCTTTCTTT. The chain employs TRBV2 and TRBJ1-1; D remains unclear. V was pared by 6 bases and J by 0 bases, with 11 bases between. Germline V gene sequence: CDR1 SNHLY, CDR2 FYNNEI. The CDR3 runs to 14 residues.

The CDR3 nucleotides read TGCGCCAGCAGCCAAGACTTCACAGGCTACGAGCAGTACTTC. Residues: CASSQDFTGYEQYF. This chain joins TRBV4-3 and TRBJ2-7; the D gene is possibly TRBD1 (5 bases). This CDR3 is built from 14 residues. CDR1 is LGHNA and CDR2 is YSLEER in the germline V gene. V lost 0 bases to trimming and J lost 3 bases, with 9 bases between them.

This chain links TRBV10-2 with TRBJ2-2, with a possible D match to TRBD2 (6 bases). The V end was cut by 0 bases, the J end by 0 bases, with 8 bases between. The CDR3 length is 16 residues. The germline CDR1 and CDR2 sequences are WSHSY and SAAADI. This CDR3 is CASSESASANTGELFF. The CDR3 DNA follows: TGCGCCAGCAGTGAGTCGGCTAGCGCGAACACCGGGGAGCTGTTTTTT.

V and J are TRBV30 and TRBJ1-1; no reliable D call. In germline, CDR1 is GTSNPN, CDR2 SVGIG (reference sequence). This CDR3 has 14 amino acids. CDR3 nucleotides: TGTGCAACTACCCGGCCACCGGTCGGAACTGAAGCTTTCTTT. Translation gives CATTRPPVGTEAFF. Based on the CDR3 plus reference TRBV30 and TRBJ1-1, the full variable domain is SQTIHQWPATLVQPVGSPLSLECTVEGTSNPNLYWYRQAAGRGLQLLFYSVGIGQISSEVPQNLSASRPQDRQFILSSKKLLLSDSGFYLCATTRPPVGTEAFFGQGTRLTVV.